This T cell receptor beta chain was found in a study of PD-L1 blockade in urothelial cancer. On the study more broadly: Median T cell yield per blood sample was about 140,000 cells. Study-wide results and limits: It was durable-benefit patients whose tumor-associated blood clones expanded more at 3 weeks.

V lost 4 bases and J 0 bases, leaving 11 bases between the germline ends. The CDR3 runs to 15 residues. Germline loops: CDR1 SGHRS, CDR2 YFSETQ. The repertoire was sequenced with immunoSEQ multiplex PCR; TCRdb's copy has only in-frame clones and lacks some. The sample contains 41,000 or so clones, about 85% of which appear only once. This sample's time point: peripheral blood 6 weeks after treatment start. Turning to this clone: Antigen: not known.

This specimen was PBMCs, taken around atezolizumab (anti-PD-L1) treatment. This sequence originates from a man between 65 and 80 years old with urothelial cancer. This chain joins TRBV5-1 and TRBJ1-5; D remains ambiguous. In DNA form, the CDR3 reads TGCGCCAGCAGCCTAGACGACCCTAGCAATCAGCCCCAGCATTTT. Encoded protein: CASSLDDPSNQPQHF.